Shown below are 29 T cell receptor beta chains from a single sample sequenced in a study of T cell changes during pregnancy in multiple sclerosis. Repertoires were generated with immunoSEQ multiplex PCR, while TCRdb's copy carries only in-frame clones and drops some. This repertoire shows under 35,000 clones, about nine tenths found once; its top ten account for around 8.2%. The sample in question was CD8+ T cells from peripheral blood mononuclear cells, obtained before pregnancy. These receptor sequences come from a female donor with multiple sclerosis, enrolled in a pregnancy study.

The genes are TRBV13 and TRBJ2-7; 8 bases match TRBD1. Germline-derived CDR1 and CDR2 are PRHDT and FYEKMQ (reference sequence). V was pared by 5 bases and J by 6 bases, with 9 bases of the junction left unmatched. The CDR3 is 14 amino acids. The CDR3 region is CASSPSPTGVEQYF. CDR3 nucleotides: TGTGCCAGCAGCCCCTCCCCGACAGGGGTCGAGCAGTACTTC.

The chain recombines TRBV6-1 with TRBJ2-2, with 8 bases aligning to TRBD2. The CDR3 contains 15 residues. Looked up from germline, CDR1 is MNHNS and CDR2 is SASEGT. V was clipped by 3 bases and J by 6 bases; unmatched bases: 6. CDR3 bases: TGTGCCAGCAGTGACTTTGCGGGAGGCTCCGGGGAGCTGTTTTTT. Amino acid sequence: CASSDFAGGSGELFF.

The rearrangement uses TRBV11-3 and TRBJ2-7; 11 bases align to TRBD1. V was clipped by 5 bases and J by 7 bases; unmatched bases: 13. CDR1 SGHNT and CDR2 YENEEA come from the germline V gene. The CDR3 spans 16 residues. As DNA, the CDR3 is TGTGCCAGCAGCGTAAAGAAAGGACAGGGGGCGCGAGAGCAGTACTTC. It encodes CASSVKKGQGAREQYF. Using reference TRBV11-3 and TRBJ2-7 for the parts outside the CDR3, the full variable domain is EAGVVQSPRYKIIEKKQPVAFWCNPISGHNTLYWYLQNLGQGPELLIRYENEEAVDDSQLPKDRFSAERLKGVDSTLKIQPAELGDSAVYLCASSVKKGQGAREQYFGPGTRLTVT.

The V call is TRBV5-6, the J call TRBJ2-7, with a possible D match to TRBD1 (6 bases). This CDR3 comprises 13 residues. The V gene lost 4 bases and the J gene lost 5 bases, with 13 bases spanning the gap. CDR1 and CDR2 from the germline V gene are SGHDT and YYEEEE. The CDR3 is CASSVRQVNEQYF. In nucleotides, the CDR3 is TGTGCCAGCAGCGTTCGACAGGTTAACGAGCAGTACTTC.

The V gene is TRBV10-3, the J gene TRBJ1-2, with TRBD1 matching 7 bases. V gave up 11 bases and J gave up 3 bases; unmatched junction bases: 12. There are 14 residues in the CDR3. Germline V gene sequence: CDR1 ENHRY, CDR2 SYGVKD. CDR3: CAVQGTDSYYGYTF. CDR3 nucleotide sequence: TGTGCCGTCCAGGGGACAGATTCTTACTATGGCTACACCTTC.

This chain links TRBV7-3 with TRBJ2-7, with D possibly being TRBD2 (6 bases). The germline V gene encodes CDR1 SGHTA and CDR2 FQGTGA. The CDR3 has 13 residues. The germline V and J ends were trimmed by 3 bases and 7 bases, with 13 bases remaining between them. The CDR3 DNA reads as TGTGCCAGCAGCTTTGGTTCTGGGGGGGAGCAGTACTTC. Its translation: CASSFGSGGEQYF.

This clone was recorded only once. This rearrangement joins TRBV27 to TRBJ1-6; possible D gene TRBD1, 5 bases. Per germline, CDR1 MNHEY and CDR2 SMNVEV (reference sequence). V was clipped by 6 bases and J by 4 bases, with 13 bases between them. The CDR3 is 15 amino acids. The CDR3 loop reads CASSRQDKYNSPLHF. The DNA of the CDR3 is TGTGCCAGCAGCCGCCAGGACAAATATAATTCACCCCTCCACTTT.

This clone was counted a single time. The gene calls are TRBV7-9 and TRBJ1-2, with D possibly TRBD1 on 6 matching bases. The V end lost 4 bases, the J end lost 6 bases, and 18 bases lay between the germline ends. Per the germline V gene, CDR1 is SEHNR and CDR2 is FQNEAQ (reference sequence). The CDR3 loop spans 15 amino acids. CDR3 nucleotides: TGTGCCAGCAGCTCCCCCTCTCCAGGGGAAAATGGCTACACCTTC. This codes for CASSSPSPGENGYTF.

The chain couples TRBV10-1 to TRBJ2-1; weak D call: TRBD2 (7 bases). Germline CDR1 reads WNHNN; CDR2 reads SYGVQD (reference sequence). The V gene lost 4 bases and the J gene lost 0 bases, with 13 bases spanning the gap. This CDR3 contains 16 residues. The chain's CDR3 is CASSGRGGPSYNEQFF. The CDR3 nucleotides are TGCGCCAGCAGTGGGAGGGGGGGGCCCTCCTACAATGAGCAGTTCTTC.

V and J are TRBV7-9 and TRBJ2-1; possibly TRBD1 for D (5 bases). V was trimmed by 0 bases and J by 5 bases, leaving 8 bases between them. CDR3 size: 14 residues. Germline CDR1 SEHNR, CDR2 FQNEAQ (reference sequence). CDR3 in DNA: TGTGCCAGCAGCTTAGCGGGCAGGGACAATGAGCAGTTCTTC. Its protein is CASSLAGRDNEQFF. Together with reference TRBV7-9 and TRBJ2-1, the CDR3 gives the full variable domain: DTGVSQNPRHKITKRGQNVTFRCDPISEHNRLYWYRQTLGQGPEFLTYFQNEAQLEKSRLLSDRFSAERPKGSFSTLEIQRTEQGDSAMYLCASSLAGRDNEQFFGPGTRLTVL.

The gene calls are TRBV6-5 and TRBJ2-7; 7 bases agree with TRBD2. V lost 5 bases to trimming and J lost 4 bases; unmatched junction nucleotides: 8. The germline V gene has CDR1 MNHEY and CDR2 SVGAGI. The CDR3 runs 14 residues. The CDR3 protein is CASSPSGELYEQYF. In DNA, the CDR3 is TGTGCCAGCAGTCCCAGCGGGGAGCTATACGAGCAGTACTTC.

CDR3 in amino acids: CATSRRTSGETQYF. The DNA for the CDR3 is TGTGCCACCAGCAGACGGACTAGCGGAGAGACCCAGTACTTC. This chain joins TRBV15 and TRBJ2-5, with 10 positions matching TRBD2. CDR3 length: 14 amino acids. Germline V gene data show CDR1 as LNHNV and CDR2 as YYDKDF (reference sequence). V lost 2 bases and J lost 4; bases outside the gene matches: 1.

This clone occurred a few times. The CDR3 reads CASSLTGTEVSGYTF. The CDR3 nucleotides read TGTGCCAGCTCACTTACCGGGACAGAGGTCTCCGGCTACACCTTC. This sequence joins TRBV18 and TRBJ1-2; 7 positions agree with TRBD1. V lost 4 bases and J lost 8; bases outside the gene matches: 13. The CDR3 runs 15 residues. CDR1 and CDR2 (germline): KGHSH, LQKENI.

To note about this clone: The same CDR3 is also encoded by other DNA sequences in this sample. The chain combines TRBV5-4 with TRBJ1-6, with 7 bases identical to TRBD1. This CDR3 region has 13 residues. Germline V gives CDR1 SGHNT, CDR2 YYREEE (reference sequence). The trim removed 3 bases at V and 14 bases at J, leaving 8 bases unmatched. CDR3 residues: CASSWPPDRSLHF. CDR3 sequence (DNA): TGTGCCAGCAGCTGGCCCCCGGACAGGTCCCTCCACTTT.

The V call is TRBV6-4, the J call TRBJ2-3, with TRBD2 identical over 7 bases. The V and J ends lost 6 bases and 0 bases, in that order; junction bases with no gene match: 6. Germline lookup yields CDR1 MRHNA and CDR2 SNTAGT. The CDR3 extends over 15 amino acids. The CDR3 protein is CASSQTGGSTDTQYF. The CDR3 bases are TGTGCCAGCAGCCAGACGGGGGGTAGCACAGATACGCAGTATTTT.

This sequence joins TRBV28 and TRBJ1-4; possible D gene TRBD1, 5 bases. Germline CDR1 MDHEN, CDR2 SYDVKM. The CDR3 has 13 residues. V was pared by 6 bases and J by 7 bases, with 12 bases between. The DNA for the CDR3 is TGTGCCAGCAGCAAGGACGGGGGTGAAAAACTGTTTTTT. Translating gives CASSKDGGEKLFF.

This clone was counted once. The V gene is TRBV28, the J gene TRBJ2-1; 9 bases are shared with TRBD2. This CDR3 comprises 16 residues. Unmatched junction bases numbered 14, after V lost 6 bases and J lost 8 bases. Germline-derived CDR1 and CDR2 are MDHEN and SYDVKM. DNA of the CDR3: TGTGCCAGCAGGCCTCCGGGACTAGCTTCCTTCGATGAGCAGTTCTTC. Translated: CASRPPGLASFDEQFF.

The chain carries TRBV7-6 and TRBJ2-7; D might be TRBD1 (6 bases). CDR1 and CDR2 from the germline V gene are SGHVS and FNYEAQ. Trimming took 1 base from V and 0 from J, leaving 13 bases between them. The CDR3 runs 16 residues. CDR3 protein: CASSLGQGTSSYEQYF. The CDR3 DNA is TGTGCCAGCAGCTTAGGGCAGGGGACGAGCTCCTACGAGCAGTACTTC. Using reference TRBV7-6 and TRBJ2-7 for the parts outside the CDR3, the full variable domain is GAGVSQSPRYKVTKRGQDVALRCDPISGHVSLYWYRQALGQGPEFLTYFNYEAQQDKSGLPNDRFSAERPEGSISTLTIQRTEQRDSAMYRCASSLGQGTSSYEQYFGPGTRLTVT.

CDR3 coding DNA: TGTGCCAGTAGTATTGCAGGAGGCTCCTACAATGAGCAGTTCTTC. Translated, it gives CASSIAGGSYNEQFF. V usage is TRBV19 and J usage is TRBJ2-1; D is possibly TRBD2 (5 bases). The CDR3 loop spans 15 amino acids. Trimming stripped 3 bases from V and 0 bases from J, with 9 bases between. CDR1 is LNHDA, CDR2 SQIVND, per germline (reference sequence).

This clone is judged medium-sized. The chain carries TRBV6-5 and TRBJ1-4; D uncertain. CDR1 and CDR2 from the germline V gene are MNHEY and SVGAGI. This CDR3 comprises 15 residues. The V gene lost 4 bases and the J gene lost 0 bases, with 9 bases spanning the gap. CDR3 sequence: CASSFDGATNEKLFF. The CDR3 DNA reads TGTGCCAGCAGTTTCGACGGAGCAACTAATGAAAAACTGTTTTTT.

This chain uses TRBV5-1 with TRBJ2-7; D is possibly TRBD1 (6 bases). The CDR3 extends over 13 amino acids. CDR1 SGHRS and CDR2 YFSETQ come from the germline V gene. V lost 2 bases to trimming and J lost 4 bases, with 10 bases between them. The CDR3 DNA sequence: TGCGCCAGCAGCTTACCCCAGGGGTACGAGCAGTACTTC. Protein sequence: CASSLPQGYEQYF.

This sequence joins TRBV27 and TRBJ1-2; the match to TRBD1 covers 8 bases. V trimming: 0 bases; J trimming: 0 bases; junction bases outside the gene matches: 3. This CDR3 spans 16 amino acids. CDR1 and CDR2 (germline): MNHEY, SMNVEV (reference sequence). CDR3 residues: CASSLSGTGPNYGYTF. The DNA of the CDR3 is TGTGCCAGCAGTTTATCGGGGACAGGTCCTAACTATGGCTACACCTTC.

The chain carries TRBV27 and TRBJ2-7; 7 bases fit TRBD1. From germline, CDR1 is MNHEY and CDR2 SMNVEV (reference sequence). This CDR3 has 16 amino acids. V was pared by 6 bases and J by 5 bases, with 16 bases of the junction left unmatched. CDR3 nucleotides: TGTGCCAGCAGCCCCTCTACAGGGGAAGAGATCCACGAGCAGTACTTC. It encodes CASSPSTGEEIHEQYF.

This sequence joins TRBV13 and TRBJ2-7; tentatively, D is TRBD1 (6 bases). The CDR3 is made up of 16 amino acids. Germline lookup yields CDR1 PRHDT and CDR2 FYEKMQ (reference sequence). The V end was cut by 5 bases, the J end by 2 bases, with 19 bases between. CDR3 sequence: CASSPGGQGLTYEQYF. CDR3 DNA sequence: TGTGCCAGCAGCCCAGGTGGGCAGGGGCTGACCTACGAGCAGTACTTC. Supplemented by reference TRBV13 and TRBJ2-7, the full variable domain reads AAGVIQSPRHLIKEKRETATLKCYPIPRHDTVYWYQQGPGQDPQFLISFYEKMQSDKGSIPDRFSAQQFSDYHSELNMSSLELGDSALYFCASSPGGQGLTYEQYFGPGTRLTVT.

The chain combines TRBV9 with TRBJ2-3, with D possibly matching TRBD1 (6 bases). Trimming stripped 0 bases from V and 5 bases from J, with 10 bases between. This CDR3 has 14 residues. Germline lookup yields CDR1 SGDLS and CDR2 YYNGEE. The DNA for the CDR3 is TGTGCCAGCAGCGTAGACAGGGCAATAGATACGCAGTATTTT. It is translated as CASSVDRAIDTQYF.

V usage is TRBV19 and J usage is TRBJ2-7, with D perhaps TRBD1 (5 bases). CDR1 and CDR2 from the germline V gene are LNHDA and SQIVND (reference sequence). This CDR3 comprises 11 residues. With 5 bases removed from V and 6 bases from J, the gap between germline ends came to 8 bases. Here the CDR3 reads CASSSGLEQYF. The CDR3 bases are TGTGCCAGTAGTTCAGGGCTCGAGCAGTACTTC.

The chain has TRBV11-3 and TRBJ2-5; no definite D call. Trimming took off 0 bases at V and 2 bases at J, with 7 bases between the two ends. The CDR3 consists of 14 residues. Germline V gene lookup returns CDR1 SGHNT and CDR2 YENEEA. Written as DNA, the CDR3 is TGTGCCAGCAGCTTAGATGAACTACAAGAGACCCAGTACTTC. Protein sequence: CASSLDELQETQYF. Full variable domain (rest looked up from reference TRBV11-3 and TRBJ2-5): EAGVVQSPRYKIIEKKQPVAFWCNPISGHNTLYWYLQNLGQGPELLIRYENEEAVDDSQLPKDRFSAERLKGVDSTLKIQPAELGDSAVYLCASSLDELQETQYFGPGTRLLVL.

The chain links TRBV7-7 to TRBJ2-2; D remains unclear. V lost 8 bases and J lost 0, with 7 bases in between. The CDR3 is 13 amino acids. The germline V gene encodes CDR1 SSHAT and CDR2 FNYEAQ (reference sequence). The CDR3 DNA reads TGTGCCAGCGGGCCGGCGAACACCGGGGAGCTGTTTTTT. Protein: CASGPANTGELFF. Filled out from reference TRBV7-7 and TRBJ2-2, the complete variable domain reads GAGVSQSPRYKVTKRGQDVTLRCDPISSHATLYWYQQALGQGPEFLTYFNYEAQPDKSGLPSDRFSAERPEGSISTLTIQRTEQRDSAMYRCASGPANTGELFFGEGSRLTVL.

This chain uses TRBV5-1 with TRBJ2-6, with 9 bases that match TRBD1. The CDR3 has 17 residues. CDR1 is SGHRS, CDR2 YFSETQ, per germline. V shed 1 base, J shed 0 bases, and the junction held 2 bases outside the gene matches. The CDR3 protein is CASSLRQGDSGANVLTF. CDR3 in DNA: TGCGCCAGCAGCTTGCGACAGGGGGACTCTGGGGCCAACGTCCTGACTTTC.